This T cell receptor beta chain was identified during a study of blood T cell repertoires in COVID-19. At the level of the study: Samples of COVID-19 (acute and convalescent) were obtained from the United States, Italy and Spain. Sample material is recorded as cDNA or gDNA derived from T cells, B-cell-depleted T cells, or PBMCs.

Using immunoSEQ multiplex PCR, the repertoire was profiled, and TCRdb retains in-frame clones only, with some absent. The sample holds about 480,000 clones; roughly nine tenths are singletons and the top ten take around 0.95%. Input material: peripheral blood. The TCR comes from a man between 18 and 29 years old with COVID-19, enrolled during active disease.

CDR3 sequence (DNA): TGTGCCAGTAGTAGACAGGGATCTGGGGCCAACGTCCTGACTTTC. Translation: CASSRQGSGANVLTF. The rearrangement links TRBV19 to TRBJ2-6; the match to TRBD1 covers 7 bases. The V and J ends lost 4 bases and 1 base, in that order; junction bases with no gene match: 1. Germline lookup yields CDR1 LNHDA and CDR2 SQIVND (reference sequence). This CDR3 spans 15 amino acids.